Each of the 18 T cell receptor beta chains below was sequenced from the same sample in a study of blood T cell repertoires in COVID-19. Sequencing was performed with immunoSEQ multiplex PCR; in TCRdb, only in-frame clones are kept and a portion is missing. The sample records 95,000 to 150,000 clones, more than 80% being singletons. Sequenced input: peripheral blood. Receptor source: a man aged 40-50 years with acute or convalescent COVID-19.

J is TRBJ2-7 and V is TRBV18, with 7 bases lining up with TRBD2. Per germline, CDR1 KGHSH and CDR2 LQKENI. V was clipped by 8 bases and J by 0 bases; unmatched bases: 7. The CDR3 consists of 14 residues. The CDR3 region has the DNA TGTGCCAGCGGGAGGGACGGTAGCTCCTACGAGCAGTACTTC. Protein product: CASGRDGSSYEQYF.

The V call is TRBV7-9, the J call TRBJ1-2, with D maybe TRBD1 (5 bases). V was trimmed by 5 bases and J by 6 bases, leaving 16 bases between them. Germline lookup yields CDR1 SEHNR and CDR2 FQNEAQ (reference sequence). The CDR3 totals 14 residues. This chain's CDR3 is CASSPGTEGDGYTF. The CDR3 region has the DNA TGTGCCAGCAGCCCTGGGACGGAGGGAGATGGCTACACCTTC.

The rearrangement links TRBV6-1 to TRBJ2-7, with 11 bases identical to TRBD2. The CDR3 is 17 residues long. Germline lookup yields CDR1 MNHNS and CDR2 SASEGT. Trimming took 0 bases from V and 3 from J; bases not matched to a gene: 7. The CDR3 region is CASSEAAVGLAVYEQYF. The DNA of the CDR3 is TGTGCCAGCAGTGAAGCAGCTGTGGGACTAGCGGTCTACGAGCAGTACTTC.

The chain links TRBV10-3 to TRBJ2-7; perhaps TRBD2 as D (6 bases). Trimming took 8 bases from V and 5 from J, leaving 31 bases between them. In germline, CDR1 is ENHRY, CDR2 SYGVKD. The length of the CDR3 is 18 residues. The CDR3 protein is CAISTRRAGKEEGHEQYF. In DNA, the CDR3 is TGTGCCATCTCCACCCGACGGGCAGGGAAAGAGGAGGGCCACGAGCAGTACTTC.

Here the CDR3 DNA reads TGTGCCAGCAGCCAATTTACAGGGACAGCTTTCTTT. Translating it yields CASSQFTGTAFF. The gene calls are TRBV3-1 (or the pseudogene TRBV3-2) and TRBJ1-1; D is perhaps TRBD1 (6 bases). CDR1 and CDR2 (germline): LGHDT, YNNKEL (reference sequence). The CDR3 covers 12 residues. With 2 bases removed from V and 10 bases from J, the gap between germline ends came to 11 bases.

This chain uses TRBV7-2 with TRBJ1-5, with 9 bases fitting TRBD1. Per the germline V gene, CDR1 is SGHTA and CDR2 is FQGNSA. The V gene end was trimmed by 5 bases and the J gene end by 4 bases; junction bases not matched to a gene: 3. CDR3 length: 14 residues. The CDR3, as DNA: TGTGCCAGCAGCGCGACAGGGGGAAATCAGCCCCAGCATTTT. Its protein is CASSATGGNQPQHF.

The chain is built from TRBV4-2 and TRBJ2-3, with 10 bases fitting TRBD2. V shed 7 bases, J shed 1 base, and the junction held 5 bases outside the gene matches. Germline V CDR1 and CDR2: LGHNA, YNFKEQ. There are 15 residues in the CDR3. As DNA, the CDR3 is TGTGCCAGCACCTCAGGGACTAGCGGCACAGATACGCAGTATTTT. Its protein product is CASTSGTSGTDTQYF.

V is TRBV15 and J is TRBJ2-7; TRBD1 matches 9 bases. CDR3 length: 16 residues. The V gene's germline CDR1 is LNHNV and CDR2 YYDKDF (reference sequence). V lost 2 bases, J lost 2 bases, and 7 bases stayed unmatched. CDR3 region: CATSRPGTGRTYEQYF. The CDR3 region has the DNA TGTGCCACCAGCAGACCAGGGACAGGGCGGACCTACGAGCAGTACTTC.

On this clone: This same CDR3 is encoded by further DNA sequences in the sample. The V gene is TRBV30, the J gene TRBJ1-4, with a weak D call TRBD1 (6 bases). The CDR3 is made up of 13 amino acids. CDR1 GTSNPN and CDR2 SVGIG come from the germline V gene (reference sequence). The V end lost 6 bases, the J end lost 3 bases, and 11 bases lay between the germline ends. CDR3: CACPGAANEKLFF. The DNA of the CDR3 is TGTGCCTGCCCAGGGGCAGCTAATGAAAAACTGTTTTTT.

The rearrangement uses TRBV11-2 and TRBJ1-3, with TRBD1 matching over 8 bases. CDR3 size: 19 residues. J was trimmed by 0 bases and V by 4 bases; bases with no gene match: 14. Germline V gene sequence: CDR1 SGHAT, CDR2 FQNNGV. The CDR3 coding sequence is TGTGCCAGCAGCTCCCCCCGAAAGGACAGGGCCTACTCTGGAAACACCATATATTTT. Amino acid sequence: CASSSPRKDRAYSGNTIYF.

The CDR3: CASSLAVAGKAFF. The CDR3, as DNA: TGCGCCAGCAGCTTGGCCGTGGCAGGGAAAGCTTTCTTT. V is TRBV5-1 and J is TRBJ1-1; TRBD1 is a possible D gene (5 bases). Trimming took 0 bases from V and 9 from J, leaving 12 bases between them. The germline V gene has CDR1 SGHRS and CDR2 YFSETQ. The CDR3 totals 13 residues.

The rearrangement links TRBV30 to TRBJ2-6, with unresolved D. Trimming pared 0 bases from V and 4 bases from J, leaving 10 bases between. CDR1 GTSNPN and CDR2 SVGIG come from the germline V gene (reference sequence). This CDR3 is 15 amino acids long. The CDR3 loop is CAWSVRVGGANVLTF. The CDR3, as DNA: TGTGCCTGGAGTGTACGAGTCGGGGGGGCCAACGTCCTGACTTTC.

V gene TRBV5-4 combines with J gene TRBJ2-5; 8 nucleotides match TRBD1. Germline values: CDR1 SGHNT, CDR2 YYREEE (reference sequence). V lost 4 bases and J lost 5; bases outside the gene matches: 4. This CDR3 comprises 13 residues. CDR3 in DNA: TGTGCCAGCAGCCAGACAGGGGTGGAGACCCAGTACTTC. This sequence encodes CASSQTGVETQYF.

The J gene is TRBJ2-7, the V gene TRBV7-9, with 8 bases fitting TRBD1. Germline-derived CDR1 and CDR2 are SEHNR and FQNEAQ (reference sequence). The ends lost 3 bases at V and 1 base at J; junction bases unmatched: 2. This CDR3 spans 14 amino acids. The CDR3 reads CASSFGQGSYEQYF. CDR3 coding DNA: TGTGCCAGCAGCTTCGGACAGGGTTCCTACGAGCAGTACTTC.

V usage is TRBV6-5 and J usage is TRBJ1-1; maybe TRBD1 (6 bases). The ends were cut back, 8 bases at V and 10 bases at J, with 26 bases in the middle. Germline CDR1 is MNHEY and CDR2 is SVGAGI. CDR3 size: 15 residues. The CDR3 protein is CASGYGPQGLGGAFF. CDR3 in DNA: TGTGCCAGCGGGTACGGGCCCCAAGGACTAGGGGGAGCTTTCTTT.

The rearrangement links TRBV2 to TRBJ2-5, with 11 bases identical to TRBD1. The germline gives CDR1 SNHLY, CDR2 FYNNEI. V trimming: 3 bases; J trimming: 4 bases; junction bases outside the gene matches: 1. The CDR3 runs to 14 residues. The CDR3 nucleotides are TGTGCCAGCAGTGACGGACAGGGGGCAGAGACCCAGTACTTC. It specifies CASSDGQGAETQYF.

This chain connects TRBV19 to TRBJ1-2; a possible D gene is TRBD1 (5 bases). Germline assignment: CDR1 LNHDA and CDR2 SQIVND (reference sequence). CDR3 length: 14 amino acids. The germline V and J ends were trimmed by 9 bases and 10 bases, with 24 bases remaining between them. The CDR3 reads CASGPPRSGGDYTF. The DNA for the CDR3 is TGTGCCAGCGGTCCACCGAGGTCGGGGGGTGACTACACCTTC. Drawing the rest from reference TRBV19 and TRBJ1-2, the complete variable domain is DGGITQSPKYLFRKEGQNVTLSCEQNLNHDAMYWYRQDPGQGLRLIYYSQIVNDFQKGDIAEGYSVSREKKESFPLTVTSAQKNPTAFYLCASGPPRSGGDYTFGSGTRLTVV.

V is TRBV4-1 and J is TRBJ1-2, with D unresolved. Per the germline V gene, CDR1 is MGHRA and CDR2 is YSYEKL. V gave up 2 bases and J gave up 0 bases, with 4 bases separating them. The CDR3 contains 13 residues. CDR3 nucleotide sequence: TGCGCCAGCAGCCAAACAGCTAACTATGGCTACACCTTC. Protein product: CASSQTANYGYTF.